The 3 T cell receptor beta chains given below trace back to one sample, sequenced in a study of CD8+ T cells in alopecia areata. Investigators isolated RNA and reverse transcribed it into cDNA to act as the sequencing template. Produced via immunoSEQ multiplex PCR; TCRdb's table is partial and in-frame only. The sample holds a few hundred thousand clones, under 40% seen once. Treatment meaning: oral pan-JAK inhibitor, 5-10 mg twice daily. The sample in question was CD4+ T cells sorted from blood, obtained at roughly week 30, from a patient treated with tofacitinib. All receptors come from a human donor with alopecia areata.

This clone turned up a few times. This sequence joins TRBV6-5 and TRBJ1-4; TRBD1 agrees at 7 bases. Germline values: CDR1 MNHEY, CDR2 SVGAGI. This CDR3 has 14 residues. V shed 5 bases, J shed 10 bases, and the junction held 10 bases outside the gene matches. Here the CDR3 DNA reads TGTGCCAGCAGTACCGGGACAGCGAGCAGAAAACTGTTTTTT. Translation gives CASSTGTASRKLFF.

There are a few counts of this clone. This chain connects TRBV29-1 to TRBJ2-6; possibly TRBD2 for D (6 bases). V gave up 6 bases and J gave up 0 bases, with 15 bases separating them. The germline V gene encodes CDR1 SQVTM and CDR2 ANQGSEA. The CDR3 contains 16 residues. The CDR3 DNA reads TGCAGCGTAGTCGGGGCGGGGAGCTCTGGGGCCAACGTCCTGACTTTC. Amino acid sequence: CSVVGAGSSGANVLTF. Complete variable domain (other parts from reference TRBV29-1 and TRBJ2-6): SAVISQKPSRDICQRGTSLTIQCQVDSQVTMMFWYRQQPGQSLTLIATANQGSEATYESGFVIDKFPISRPNLTFSTLTVSNMSPEDSSIYLCSVVGAGSSGANVLTFGAGSRLTVL.

This clone showed up just once. V is TRBV15 and J is TRBJ1-5; 9 nucleotides line up with TRBD1. Trimming took 0 bases from V and 5 from J; bases not matched to a gene: 5. Germline CDR1 LNHNV, CDR2 YYDKDF (reference sequence). This CDR3 has 16 residues. As DNA, the CDR3 is TGTGCCACCAGCAGAGATATTGGACAGGGGCATCAGCCCCAGCATTTT. Translation: CATSRDIGQGHQPQHF.